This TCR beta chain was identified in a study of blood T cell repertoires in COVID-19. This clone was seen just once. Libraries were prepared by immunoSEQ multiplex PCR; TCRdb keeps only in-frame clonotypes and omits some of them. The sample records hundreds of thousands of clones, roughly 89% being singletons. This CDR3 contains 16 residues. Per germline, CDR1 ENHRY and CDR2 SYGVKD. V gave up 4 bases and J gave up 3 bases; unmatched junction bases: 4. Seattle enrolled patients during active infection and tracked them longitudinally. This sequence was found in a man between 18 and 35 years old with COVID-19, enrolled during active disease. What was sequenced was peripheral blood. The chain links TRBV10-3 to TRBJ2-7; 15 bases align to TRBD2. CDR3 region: CAISGGLAGGHYEQYF. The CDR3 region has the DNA TGTGCCATCAGTGGGGGACTAGCGGGAGGACACTACGAGCAGTACTTC.